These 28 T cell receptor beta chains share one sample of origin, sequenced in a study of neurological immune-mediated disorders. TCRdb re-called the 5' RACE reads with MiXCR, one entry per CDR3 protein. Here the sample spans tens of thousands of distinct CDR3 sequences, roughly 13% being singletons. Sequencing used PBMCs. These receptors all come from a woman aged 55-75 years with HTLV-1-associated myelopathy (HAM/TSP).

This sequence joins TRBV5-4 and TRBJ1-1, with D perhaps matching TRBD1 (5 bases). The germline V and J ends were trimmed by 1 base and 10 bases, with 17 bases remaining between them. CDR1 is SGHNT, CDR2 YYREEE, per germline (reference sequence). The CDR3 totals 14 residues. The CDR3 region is CASSLSGGTIGAFF. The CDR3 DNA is TGTGCCAGCAGCTTGTCTGGGGGTACGATCGGAGCTTTCTTT.

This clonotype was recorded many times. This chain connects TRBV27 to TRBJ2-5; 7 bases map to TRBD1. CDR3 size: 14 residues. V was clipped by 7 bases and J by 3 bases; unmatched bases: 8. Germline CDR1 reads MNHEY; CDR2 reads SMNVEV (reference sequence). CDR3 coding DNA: TGTGCCAGCACCTCCGGGACAGAAAAAGAGACCCAGTACTTC. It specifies CASTSGTEKETQYF.

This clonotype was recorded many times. The CDR3: CSADYTSGRSTDTQYF. The CDR3 bases are TGCAGTGCCGATTACACTAGCGGGAGGAGCACAGATACGCAGTATTTT. The chain employs TRBV20-1 and TRBJ2-3, with 12 nucleotides matching TRBD2. CDR1 DFQATT and CDR2 SNEGSKA come from the germline V gene (reference sequence). Trimming removed 6 bases from V and 0 bases from J; junction bases left unmatched: 7. The CDR3 spans 16 residues.

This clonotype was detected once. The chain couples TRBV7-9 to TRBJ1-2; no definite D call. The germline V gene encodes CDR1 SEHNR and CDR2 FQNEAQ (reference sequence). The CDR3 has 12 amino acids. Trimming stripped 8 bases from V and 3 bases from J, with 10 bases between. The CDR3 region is CASGPGYYGYTF. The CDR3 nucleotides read TGTGCCAGCGGGCCGGGGTACTATGGCTACACCTTC.

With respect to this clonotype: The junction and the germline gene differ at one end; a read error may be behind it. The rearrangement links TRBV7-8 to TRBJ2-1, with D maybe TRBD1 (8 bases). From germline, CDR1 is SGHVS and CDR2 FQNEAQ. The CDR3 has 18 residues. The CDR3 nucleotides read TGTGCAAGCAGCTTAGGGCAGGGGGCAGCGGGACTTAACAATGAGGAGTTCTTC. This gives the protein CASSLGQGAAGLNNEEFF.

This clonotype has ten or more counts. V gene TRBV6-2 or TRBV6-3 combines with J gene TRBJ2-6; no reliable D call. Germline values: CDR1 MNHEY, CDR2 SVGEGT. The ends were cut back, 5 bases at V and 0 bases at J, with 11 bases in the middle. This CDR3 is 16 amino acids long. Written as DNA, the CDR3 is TGTGCCAGCAGTCGCCCTGACGGCTCTGGGGCCAACGTCCTGACTTTC. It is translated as CASSRPDGSGANVLTF.

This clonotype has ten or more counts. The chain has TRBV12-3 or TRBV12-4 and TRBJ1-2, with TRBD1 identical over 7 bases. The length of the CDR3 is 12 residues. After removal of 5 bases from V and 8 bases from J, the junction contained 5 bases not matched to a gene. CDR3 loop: CASSPDRTGYTF. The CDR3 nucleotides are TGTGCCAGCAGTCCGGACAGGACCGGCTACACCTTC.

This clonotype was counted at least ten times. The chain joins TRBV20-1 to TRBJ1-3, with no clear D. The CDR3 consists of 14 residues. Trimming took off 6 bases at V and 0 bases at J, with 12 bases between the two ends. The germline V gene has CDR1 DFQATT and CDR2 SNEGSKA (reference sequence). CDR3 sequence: CSATLPSSGNTIYF. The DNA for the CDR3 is TGCAGTGCCACCCTCCCGAGCTCTGGAAACACCATATATTTT.

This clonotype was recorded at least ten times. CDR3 coding DNA: TGCAGTGCTTCGACAGGGGGGAACACCGGGGAGCTGTTTTTT. This gives the protein CSASTGGNTGELFF. The V gene is TRBV20-1, the J gene TRBJ2-2; 9 bases line up with TRBD1. There are 14 residues in the CDR3. Trimming removed 5 bases from V and 1 base from J; junction bases left unmatched: 2. CDR1 is DFQATT, CDR2 SNEGSKA, per germline (reference sequence).

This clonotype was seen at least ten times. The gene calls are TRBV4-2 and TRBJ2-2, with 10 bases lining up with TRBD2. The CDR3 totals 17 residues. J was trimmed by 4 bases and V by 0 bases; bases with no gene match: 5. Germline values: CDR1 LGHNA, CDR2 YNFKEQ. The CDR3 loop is CASSQEALAGATGELFF. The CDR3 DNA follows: TGTGCCAGCAGCCAAGAGGCCCTAGCGGGAGCCACCGGGGAGCTGTTTTTT.

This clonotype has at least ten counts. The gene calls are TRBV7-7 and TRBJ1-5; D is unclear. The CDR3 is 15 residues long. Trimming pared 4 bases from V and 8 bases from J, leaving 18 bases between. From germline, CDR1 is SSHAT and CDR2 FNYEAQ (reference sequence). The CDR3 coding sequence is TGTGCCAGCAGCTCCTGGGATTTTACACCAAAGCCCCAGCATTTT. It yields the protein CASSSWDFTPKPQHF.

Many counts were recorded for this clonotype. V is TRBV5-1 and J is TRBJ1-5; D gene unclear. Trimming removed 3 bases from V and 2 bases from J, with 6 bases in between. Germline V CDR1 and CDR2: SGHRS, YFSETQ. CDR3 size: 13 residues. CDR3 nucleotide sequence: TGCGCCAGCAGCTATGAGGGCAATCAGCCCCAGCATTTT. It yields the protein CASSYEGNQPQHF.

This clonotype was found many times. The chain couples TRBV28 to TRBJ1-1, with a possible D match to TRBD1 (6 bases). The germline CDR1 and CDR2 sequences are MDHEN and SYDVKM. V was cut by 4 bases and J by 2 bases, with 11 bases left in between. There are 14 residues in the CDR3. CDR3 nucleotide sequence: TGTGCCAGCAGTTCGGGACAAGAAAACACTGAAGCTTTCTTT. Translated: CASSSGQENTEAFF. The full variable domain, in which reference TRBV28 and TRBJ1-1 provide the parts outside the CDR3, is DVKVTQSSRYLVKRTGEKVFLECVQDMDHENMFWYRQDPGLGLRLIYFSYDVKMKEKGDIPEGYSVSREKKERFSLILESASTNQTSMYLCASSSGQENTEAFFGQGTRLTVV.

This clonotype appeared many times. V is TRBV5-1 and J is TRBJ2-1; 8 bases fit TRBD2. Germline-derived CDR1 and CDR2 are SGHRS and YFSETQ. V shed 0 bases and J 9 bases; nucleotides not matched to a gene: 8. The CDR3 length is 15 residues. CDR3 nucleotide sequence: TGCGCCAGCAGCTTGGATGGAGCGGGAGCTCTTGAGCAGTTCTTC. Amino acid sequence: CASSLDGAGALEQFF.

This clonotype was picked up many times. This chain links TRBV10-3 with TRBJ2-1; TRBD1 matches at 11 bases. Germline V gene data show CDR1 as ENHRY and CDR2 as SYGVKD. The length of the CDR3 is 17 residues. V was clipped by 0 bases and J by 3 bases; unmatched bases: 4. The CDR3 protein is CAISESTGTGGYNEQFF. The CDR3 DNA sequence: TGTGCCATCAGTGAGTCGACCGGGACAGGGGGCTACAATGAGCAGTTCTTC.

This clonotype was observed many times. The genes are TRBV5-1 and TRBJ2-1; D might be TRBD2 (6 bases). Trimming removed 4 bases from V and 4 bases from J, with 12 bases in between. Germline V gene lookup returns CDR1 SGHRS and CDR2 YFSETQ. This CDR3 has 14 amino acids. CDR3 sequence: CASSPGLSYNEQFF. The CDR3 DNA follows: TGCGCCAGCAGCCCGGGACTCTCTTACAATGAGCAGTTCTTC.

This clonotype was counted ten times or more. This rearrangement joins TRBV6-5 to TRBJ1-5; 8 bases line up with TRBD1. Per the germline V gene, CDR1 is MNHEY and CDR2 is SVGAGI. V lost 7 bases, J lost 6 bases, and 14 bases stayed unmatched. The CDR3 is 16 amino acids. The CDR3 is CASTHPLQGEGQPQHF. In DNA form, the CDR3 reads TGTGCCAGCACCCACCCCTTACAGGGGGAAGGTCAGCCCCAGCATTTT.

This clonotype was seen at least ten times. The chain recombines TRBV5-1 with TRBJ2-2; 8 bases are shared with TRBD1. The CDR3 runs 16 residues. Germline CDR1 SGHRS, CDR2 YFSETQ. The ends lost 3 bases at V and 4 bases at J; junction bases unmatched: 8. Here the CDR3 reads CASSWRTGSGTGELFF. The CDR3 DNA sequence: TGCGCCAGCAGCTGGAGGACAGGGTCGGGCACCGGGGAGCTGTTTTTT.

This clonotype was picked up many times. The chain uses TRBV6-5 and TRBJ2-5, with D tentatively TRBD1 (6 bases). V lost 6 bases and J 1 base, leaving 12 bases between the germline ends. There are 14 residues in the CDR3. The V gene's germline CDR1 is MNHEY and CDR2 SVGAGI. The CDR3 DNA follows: TGTGCCAGCAGCTCCCGGGACACCCAAGAGACCCAGTACTTC. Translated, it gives CASSSRDTQETQYF.

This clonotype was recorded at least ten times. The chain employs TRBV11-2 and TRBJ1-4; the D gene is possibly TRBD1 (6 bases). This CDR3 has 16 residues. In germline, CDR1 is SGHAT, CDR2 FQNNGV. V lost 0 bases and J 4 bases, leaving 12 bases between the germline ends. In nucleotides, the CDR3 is TGTGCCAGCAGCTTAGAAGGGGGGCTCGATAATGAAAAACTGTTTTTT. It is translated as CASSLEGGLDNEKLFF.

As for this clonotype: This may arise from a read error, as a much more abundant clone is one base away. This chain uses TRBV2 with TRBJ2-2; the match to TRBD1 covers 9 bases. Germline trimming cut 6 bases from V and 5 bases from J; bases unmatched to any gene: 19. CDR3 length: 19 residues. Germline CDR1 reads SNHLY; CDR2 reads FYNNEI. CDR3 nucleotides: TGTGCCAGCAGCGACCAACGACAGGGGGAGGATGTTAGGACCGGGGAGCTGTTTTTT. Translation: CASSDQRQGEDVRTGELFF.

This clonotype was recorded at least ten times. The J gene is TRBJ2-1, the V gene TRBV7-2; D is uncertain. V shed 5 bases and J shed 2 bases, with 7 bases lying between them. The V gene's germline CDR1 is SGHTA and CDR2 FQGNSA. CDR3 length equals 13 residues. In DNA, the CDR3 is TGTGCCAGCAGCCCTAAGACCTACAATGAGCAGTTCTTC. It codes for CASSPKTYNEQFF.

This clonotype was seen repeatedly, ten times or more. CDR3 amino acids: CASSFGGGRTDTQYF. DNA for the CDR3: TGTGCCAGCAGCTTTGGCGGGGGTCGCACAGATACGCAGTATTTT. The rearrangement links TRBV7-9 to TRBJ2-3; 7 nucleotides agree with TRBD2. The V segment lost 3 bases and the J segment 1 base; nucleotides outside the gene matches: 4. This CDR3 region has 15 residues. Germline V gene data show CDR1 as SEHNR and CDR2 as FQNEAQ (reference sequence).

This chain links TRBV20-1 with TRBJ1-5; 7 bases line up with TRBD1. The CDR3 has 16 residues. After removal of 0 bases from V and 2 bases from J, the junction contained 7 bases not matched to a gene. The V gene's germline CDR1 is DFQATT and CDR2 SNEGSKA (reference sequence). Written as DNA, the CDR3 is TGCAGTGCTAGAGAGACAGGGCCTGGGGGCAATCAGCCCCAGCATTTT. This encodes CSARETGPGGNQPQHF.

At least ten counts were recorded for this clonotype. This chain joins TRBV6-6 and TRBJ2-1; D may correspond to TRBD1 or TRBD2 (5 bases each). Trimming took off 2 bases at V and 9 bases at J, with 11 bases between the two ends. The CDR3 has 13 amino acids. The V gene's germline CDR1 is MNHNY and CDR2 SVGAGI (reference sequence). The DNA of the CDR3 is TGTGCCAGCAGTTACCGGGGCGAAGGTGAGCAGTTCTTC. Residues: CASSYRGEGEQFF.

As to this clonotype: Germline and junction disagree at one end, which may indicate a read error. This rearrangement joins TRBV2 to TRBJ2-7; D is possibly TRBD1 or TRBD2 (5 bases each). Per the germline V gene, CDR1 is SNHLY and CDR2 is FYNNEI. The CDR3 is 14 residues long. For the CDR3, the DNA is TGTGTCAGCAGCCCCCGGGACCGGTGGGCCGAGCAGTACTTC. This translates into CVSSPRDRWAEQYF.

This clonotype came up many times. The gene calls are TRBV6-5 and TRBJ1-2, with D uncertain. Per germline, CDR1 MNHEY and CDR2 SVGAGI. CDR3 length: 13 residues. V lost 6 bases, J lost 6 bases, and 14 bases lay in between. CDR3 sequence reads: CASRTQSLHGYTF. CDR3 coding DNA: TGTGCCAGCAGAACTCAGTCTCTGCATGGCTACACCTTC.

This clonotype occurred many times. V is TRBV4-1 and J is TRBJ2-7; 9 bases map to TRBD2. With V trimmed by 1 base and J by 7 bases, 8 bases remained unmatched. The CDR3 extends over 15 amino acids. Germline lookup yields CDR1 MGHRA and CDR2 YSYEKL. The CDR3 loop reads CASSQGRLAGWEQYF. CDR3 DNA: TGCGCCAGCAGCCAAGGCAGGCTAGCGGGATGGGAGCAGTACTTC.